These T cell receptor beta chains were read from a single sample in a study of PD-1 blockade in classical Hodgkin lymphoma. Profiled with immunoSEQ multiplex PCR; TCRdb holds only in-frame clones, not every one. The sample has some 65,000 clones; 71% are singletons. The source was peripheral blood mononuclear cells (PBMCs), collected before the second cycle of nivolumab. The receptors originated from a human donor with classical Hodgkin lymphoma. Each CDR3 is given with its conserved first and last residue. A D gene is named only where the DNA matches it firmly. Clone size appears in some rows only: once, few, many, or a class for an expanded clone.

d_gene	abundance	j_gene	v_gene	CDR3nt	CDR3aa
TRBD1	.	TRBJ1-1	TRBV19	TGTGCCAGTAGTCCCTACAGGGGCAACTTACTCGAAGCTTTCTTT	CASSPYRGNLLEAFF
.	.	TRBJ2-6	TRBV4-1	TGCGCCAGCAGCCTGCCTCCCTTCGGGGCCAACGTCCTGACTTTC	CASSLPPFGANVLTF
TRBD1	.	TRBJ1-1	TRBV7-8	TGTACCAGCAGCTCACAGGGGAGGATGAACACTGAAGCTTTCTTT	CTSSSQGRMNTEAFF
.	.	TRBJ1-2	TRBV5-1	TGCGCCAGCAGCTTGGAGGACTCTAACTATGGCTACACCTTC	CASSLEDSNYGYTF
TRBD1	.	TRBJ2-7	TRBV27	TGTGCCAGCAGTTTAAAGTGGGGGACAGGGAACGAGCAGTACTTC	CASSLKWGTGNEQYF
.	.	TRBJ1-1	TRBV5-1	TGCGCCAGCAGCTTGATTGTTTCGTCGGGGGCTGAAGCTTTCTTT	CASSLIVSSGAEAFF
TRBD2	.	TRBJ2-3	TRBV11-3	TGTGCCAGCAGCATGACTAGCGGGAGAAGGAATACGCAGTATTTT	CASSMTSGRRNTQYF
TRBD1	once	TRBJ2-2	TRBV25-1	TGTGCCAGCAGTGATCGGACAGGGGGGATTCACACCGGGGAGCTGTTTTTT	CASSDRTGGIHTGELFF
TRBD1	.	TRBJ1-1	TRBV29-1	TGCAGCGTTGAAAGGGGGCAGAACACTGAAGCTTTCTTT	CSVERGQNTEAFF
TRBD2	.	TRBJ2-3	TRBV4-1	TGCGCCAGCAGCCAGCTTGAGGGAGGGCCGAATACGCAGTATTTT	CASSQLEGGPNTQYF
.	.	TRBJ2-2	TRBV5-1	TGCGCCAGCAGCTTGGATGTCGCCGGGGAGCTGTTTTTT	CASSLDVAGELFF
.	.	TRBJ2-7	TRBV10-3	TGTGCCATCAGTGAGTCAGGTCCGTTGAACGAGCAGTACTTC	CAISESGPLNEQYF
.	.	TRBJ1-1	TRBV27	TGTGCCAGCAGTTCCGTAATGCAGTACACTGAAGCTTTCTTT	CASSSVMQYTEAFF
.	.	TRBJ2-7	TRBV25-1	TGTGCCAGCAACCAGGAATACTCCTACGAGCAGTACTTC	CASNQEYSYEQYF
TRBD1	.	TRBJ2-7	TRBV11-3	TGTGCCAGCAGCATAGGACAGGGTGGCGAGCAGTACTTC	CASSIGQGGEQYF
.	medium-sized	TRBJ1-1	TRBV19	TGTGCCAGTAGTAGGGGGGAAAATTTAAACACTGAAGCTTTCTTT	CASSRGENLNTEAFF
.	.	TRBJ1-2	TRBV4-1	TGCGCCAGCAGCCACCCTGAGGGCCGGGAGTTTAGTGGTGGCTACACCTTC	CASSHPEGREFSGGYTF
.	.	TRBJ2-2	TRBV6-5	TGTGCCAGCAGTGGGGAATCCGGGGAGCTGTTTTTT	CASSGESGELFF
.	few	TRBJ2-6	TRBV19	TGTGCCAGTAGGTCTTCTGGGGCCAACGTCCTGACTTTC	CASRSSGANVLTF
.	.	TRBJ2-7	TRBV5-1	TGCGCCAGCAGCACAGGTTACTACGAGCAGTACTTC	CASSTGYYEQYF
.	.	TRBJ1-5	TRBV7-9	TGTGCCAGCAGCCAAGTCGCGGATTATAGCAATCAGCCCCAGCATTTT	CASSQVADYSNQPQHF
.	.	TRBJ2-5	TRBV18	TGTGCCAGCTCACCACCCGCAGGCCGGAGTTACCAAGAGACCCAGTACTTC	CASSPPAGRSYQETQYF
TRBD1	.	TRBJ1-2	TRBV7-9	TGTGCCAGCAGCTTAGCAGGGGGCGCTGGCTACACCTTC	CASSLAGGAGYTF
TRBD1	.	TRBJ2-2	TRBV19	TGTGCCAGTAGCAGGACAGGGGAGAACACCGGGGAGCTGTTTTTT	CASSRTGENTGELFF
TRBD1	.	TRBJ1-2	TRBV19	TGTGCCAGTAGTGTTGGGACAGGGAACTATGGCTACACCTTC	CASSVGTGNYGYTF
TRBD2	once	TRBJ2-7	TRBV5-1	TGCGCCAGCAGCTTTTCTTCTAGCGGGAGCTACGAGCAGTACTTC	CASSFSSSGSYEQYF
.	.	TRBJ1-4	TRBV27	TGTGCCAGCAGTTTATGGGGGAGCCGTAATGAAAAACTGTTTTTT	CASSLWGSRNEKLFF
TRBD2	.	TRBJ2-3	TRBV27	TGTGCCAGCAGTTTAGTCCTAGCGGGGGGGCCGTCAGATACGCAGTATTTT	CASSLVLAGGPSDTQYF
TRBD1	.	TRBJ2-2	TRBV30	TGTGCCTGGAGTGGGACAGGGAACACCGGGGAGCTGTTTTTT	CAWSGTGNTGELFF
.	.	TRBJ1-1	TRBV9	TGTGCCAGCAGCGTAGAAGGAGGTCCGAACACTGAAGCTTTCTTT	CASSVEGGPNTEAFF
TRBD2	.	TRBJ2-5	TRBV11-2	TGTGCCAGCAGCTACCCAGGACTAGCGGTTTATGACACCCAGTACTTC	CASSYPGLAVYDTQYF
.	.	TRBJ2-1	TRBV7-3	TGTGCCAGCAGCTTAAGACAGGAGGACGGTGAGCAGTTCTTC	CASSLRQEDGEQFF
.	.	TRBJ2-2	TRBV18	TGTGCCAGCTCACCGACCGGGGCAGAAGCCGGGGAGCTGTTTTTT	CASSPTGAEAGELFF
.	.	TRBJ2-5	TRBV11-2	TGTGCCAGCAGCCACTTGATAGGGACAAGGGGCGCCGGGACCCAGTACTTC	CASSHLIGTRGAGTQYF
.	.	TRBJ1-1	TRBV5-6	TGTGCCAGCAGCCCACTGATCCGGGGGGCTTTGAACACTGAAGCTTTCTTT	CASSPLIRGALNTEAFF
.	.	TRBJ1-2	TRBV29-1	TGCAGTGTTGAAGAGGTAGGGGGGAATGGCTACACCTTC	CSVEEVGGNGYTF
.	.	TRBJ1-1	TRBV6-1	TGTGCCAGCAGTGCGGGACGGTTGAACACTGAAGCTTTCTTT	CASSAGRLNTEAFF
TRBD1	once	TRBJ1-1	TRBV6-5	TGTGCCAGCCACAGGGGTAAGGGGACTGAAGCTTTCTTT	CASHRGKGTEAFF
.	.	TRBJ1-5	TRBV9	TGTGCCAGCAGCGCCGAGGGGCATAGCAATCAGCCCCAGCATTTT	CASSAEGHSNQPQHF
TRBD1	few	TRBJ2-7	TRBV11-2	TGTGCCAGCAGCTTTGGACAGGATTTTTTCTACGAGCAGTACTTC	CASSFGQDFFYEQYF
TRBD2	.	TRBJ2-3	TRBV5-1	TGCGCCAGCAGAGCGGGGGGGCCGGATACGCAGTATTTT	CASRAGGPDTQYF
.	.	TRBJ2-2	TRBV7-3	TGTGCCAGCAGCTACCTGGCTCCCTTGAGACCCGGGGAGCTGTTTTTT	CASSYLAPLRPGELFF
TRBD1	.	TRBJ1-1	TRBV29-1	TGCAGCGTCTACAGGGGGGAGAACACTGAAGCTTTCTTT	CSVYRGENTEAFF
TRBD1	.	TRBJ2-2	TRBV28	TGTGCCAGCACCGGGGACAGGGGTGGAGCGAACACCGGGGAGCTGTTTTTT	CASTGDRGGANTGELFF
.	.	TRBJ2-1	TRBV11-3	TGTGCCAGCAGCCGAGACGGGGGCAAGTTCTTC	CASSRDGGKFF
.	.	TRBJ2-3	TRBV14	TGTGCCAGCAGCCAAGCCCTTTGGGATACGCAGTATTTT	CASSQALWDTQYF
TRBD1	.	TRBJ2-7	TRBV2	TGTGCCAGCAGTGAGGGACAGAGACTCGGAGGGCAGTACTTC	CASSEGQRLGGQYF
.	.	TRBJ2-7	TRBV28	TGTGCCAGCAGTCCCCCGCGACCAGGGTCCTACGAGCAGTACTTC	CASSPPRPGSYEQYF
.	.	TRBJ1-1	TRBV14	TGTGCCAGCAGCCAATCCACTGAAGCTTTCTTT	CASSQSTEAFF
.	.	TRBJ1-1	TRBV9	TGTGCCAGCAGCGTAGAATCCCAGGTTCCCACTGAAGCTTTCTTT	CASSVESQVPTEAFF
.	few	TRBJ2-5	TRBV1	TGCACCAGCAGCCAAGATCCTGTTAGCCTCGTTTTGTTAGAGACCCAGTACTTC	CTSSQDPVSLVLLETQYF
.	.	TRBJ2-7	TRBV5-1	TGCGCCAGCAGCTATAACAGGGATGTCGCTTACGAGCAGTACTTC	CASSYNRDVAYEQYF
.	once	TRBJ2-2	TRBV9	TGTGCCAGCAGCCTCGAAGGGACTAACACCGGGGAGCTGTTTTTT	CASSLEGTNTGELFF
.	few	TRBJ2-3	TRBV6-1	TGTGCCAGCAGTGAATGGGGGAATCAGAGGGATACGCAGTATTTT	CASSEWGNQRDTQYF
.	medium-sized	TRBJ1-2	TRBV2	TGTGCCAGCAGTGTCACGGGGAGGTCTGGCTACACCTTC	CASSVTGRSGYTF
.	.	TRBJ2-7	TRBV19	TGTGCCAGTAAAAAAAGGGACACTCTCCCTATCATCGGCTCCTACGAGCAGTACTTC	CASKKRDTLPIIGSYEQYF
.	.	TRBJ2-1	TRBV19	TGTGCCAGTAGTACACTCTCAATCGGGGTAAATGAGCAGTTCTTC	CASSTLSIGVNEQFF